A single sample gave rise to the 20 T cell receptor beta chains below, sequenced in a study of T-cell reconstitution after alpha-beta-depleted transplantation in children. The TCRbeta library was prepared with unique molecular identifiers. Using its own MiXCR run on the PCR reads, TCRdb lists one record per CDR3 protein. This table has around 600,000 distinct CDR3 sequences, approximately 15% appearing once. The input for sequencing was PBMCs from the stem cell graft donor, taken from the stem cell graft. Receptors originate from a human donor who donated a stem cell graft to a child with acute myeloid leukemia.

This clonotype was found a few times. This sequence joins TRBV4-3 and TRBJ2-3, with 13 bases aligning to TRBD2. This CDR3 comprises 17 residues. V trimming: 4 bases; J trimming: 2 bases; junction bases outside the gene matches: 6. Germline-derived CDR1 and CDR2 are LGHNA and YSLEER. CDR3 residues: CASSPGTSGDPTDTQYF. The CDR3 nucleotides are TGCGCCAGCAGCCCTGGGACTAGCGGGGATCCCACAGATACGCAGTATTTT.

The rearrangement links TRBV5-1 to TRBJ2-2; D not certain. The V gene's germline CDR1 is SGHRS and CDR2 YFSETQ. The CDR3 extends over 16 amino acids. Between the trimmed V and J ends, which lost 3 bases and 0 bases, there was a span of 12 bases. The CDR3 loop reads CASSSISRPNTGELFF. The CDR3 nucleotides are TGCGCCAGCAGCTCCATTTCCAGGCCGAACACCGGGGAGCTGTTTTTT.

This clonotype was seen only a few times. The gene calls are TRBV11-1 and TRBJ2-7, with D perhaps matching TRBD1 (6 bases). The CDR3 runs 20 residues. The V and J ends lost 1 base and 3 bases respectively, with 28 bases between them. The germline gives CDR1 SGHAT, CDR2 FQDESV (reference sequence). The CDR3 protein is CASSLVGHETKIQQGYEQYF. The CDR3, as DNA: TGTGCCAGCAGCTTAGTAGGGCACGAGACGAAGATTCAACAGGGCTACGAGCAGTACTTC.

J is TRBJ1-1 and V is TRBV5-1; possibly TRBD1 for D (6 bases). With 0 bases removed from V and 1 base from J, the gap between germline ends came to 13 bases. The germline CDR1 and CDR2 sequences are SGHRS and YFSETQ. The CDR3 length is 16 residues. The CDR3 DNA follows: TGCGCCAGCAGCTTGGACAGGGCGATGGCGAACACTGAAGCTTTCTTT. Protein sequence: CASSLDRAMANTEAFF. Full variable domain (rest looked up from reference TRBV5-1 and TRBJ1-1): KAGVTQTPRYLIKTRGQQVTLSCSPISGHRSVSWYQQTPGQGLQFLFEYFSETQRNKGNFPGRFSGRQFSNSRSEMNVSTLELGDSALYLCASSLDRAMANTEAFFGQGTRLTVV.

This clonotype was observed at least ten times. This chain connects TRBV5-6 to TRBJ2-7; D tentatively reads TRBD1 or TRBD2 (6 bases each). The CDR3 is 16 residues long. The V and J ends lost 2 bases and 3 bases respectively, with 18 bases between them. Per the germline V gene, CDR1 is SGHDT and CDR2 is YYEEEE. CDR3 sequence reads: CASSFGGAQGLYEQYV. The CDR3 DNA follows: TGTGCCAGCAGCTTCGGAGGGGCCCAGGGGCTCTACGAGCAGTACGTC.

The chain joins TRBV7-3 to TRBJ2-6; D perhaps matches TRBD1 (5 bases). Germline CDR1 reads SGHTA; CDR2 reads FQGTGA. Trimming took off 3 bases at V and 3 bases at J, with 12 bases between the two ends. The CDR3 contains 16 residues. The CDR3 reads CASSFDAGNGANVLTF. CDR3 nucleotides: TGTGCCAGCAGCTTCGACGCAGGGAATGGGGCCAACGTCCTGACTTTC.

The chain recombines TRBV9 with TRBJ1-1; D might be TRBD1 (6 bases). Germline values: CDR1 SGDLS, CDR2 YYNGEE. V lost 4 bases to trimming and J lost 4 bases, with 17 bases between them. The CDR3 extends over 15 amino acids. In nucleotides, the CDR3 is TGTGCCAGCAGCCCATCAATTACAGGGTCCACTGAAGCTTTCTTT. Protein product: CASSPSITGSTEAFF.

This clonotype was found a few times. The chain has TRBV6-1 and TRBJ2-3, with no clear D. Per the germline V gene, CDR1 is MNHNS and CDR2 is SASEGT. The CDR3 consists of 14 residues. Trimming removed 6 bases at V and 1 base at J, with 11 bases between. The DNA of the CDR3 is TGTGCCAGCAGGACCTCTGTCGGCACAGATACGCAGTATTTT. It specifies CASRTSVGTDTQYF.

At least ten counts were recorded for this clonotype. J is TRBJ2-6 and V is TRBV7-2, with D maybe TRBD1 (5 bases). The CDR3 consists of 16 residues. V lost 2 bases and J 1 base, leaving 9 bases between the germline ends. CDR1 is SGHTA, CDR2 FQGNSA, per germline. The CDR3 loop is CASSLMTASGANVLTF. CDR3 DNA: TGTGCCAGCAGCTTAATGACAGCGTCTGGGGCCAACGTCCTGACTTTC.

A few counts support this clonotype. This sequence joins TRBV5-1 and TRBJ2-7; 8 nucleotides agree with TRBD1. The CDR3 runs to 14 residues. CDR1 and CDR2 (germline): SGHRS, YFSETQ. The junction had 11 bases not matched to a gene; V was cut back by 10 bases and J by 2 bases. The CDR3 bases are TGCGCCTCGACCAGGGACAGGTCGACCTACGAGCAGTACTTC. Protein product: CASTRDRSTYEQYF.

This rearrangement joins TRBV5-5 to TRBJ2-7; D is unresolved. Germline CDR1 and CDR2: SGHKS and YYEKEE (reference sequence). V lost 4 bases, J lost 7 bases, and 21 bases lay in between. The CDR3 covers 15 residues. In DNA, the CDR3 is TGTGCCAGCAGCCAGGAAGGCTACCGAGCGTTGGAGCAGTACGTC. Translation gives CASSQEGYRALEQYV.

V and J are TRBV7-2 and TRBJ1-1; D gene unclear. In germline, CDR1 is SGHTA, CDR2 FQGNSA. V lost 2 bases, J lost 6 bases, and 7 bases lay in between. The CDR3 consists of 12 residues. Written as DNA, the CDR3 is TGTGCCAGCAGCTTATCTTGGGCTGAAGCTTTCTTT. Translating it yields CASSLSWAEAFF.

This clonotype was picked up a small number of times. The chain joins TRBV7-2 to TRBJ2-5; TRBD2 matches 10 bases. The CDR3 loop spans 15 amino acids. The germline gives CDR1 SGHTA, CDR2 FQGNSA. V lost 2 bases and J lost 4; bases outside the gene matches: 4. The CDR3 reads CASSLTSGGAETQYF. The DNA of the CDR3 is TGTGCCAGCAGCTTAACGAGCGGGGGGGCAGAGACCCAGTACTTC.

This clonotype occurred many times. The chain links TRBV20-1 to TRBJ2-1; 10 bases agree with TRBD2. The trim removed 6 bases at V and 9 bases at J, leaving 5 bases unmatched. Germline CDR1 DFQATT, CDR2 SNEGSKA (reference sequence). CDR3 size: 12 residues. The CDR3, as DNA: TGCAGTGCAAAGCGGGGGGGCCCTGAGCAGTTCTTC. This gives the protein CSAKRGGPEQFF.

This clonotype appeared many times. This chain connects TRBV5-1 to TRBJ1-2; TRBD1 agrees at 10 bases. J lost 7 bases, V lost 4 bases, and 4 bases had no gene match. This CDR3 is built from 13 residues. Germline assignment: CDR1 SGHRS and CDR2 YFSETQ. The CDR3 DNA sequence: TGCGCCAGCAGCGTGACAGGGGGCTCTGGCTACACCTTC. Protein: CASSVTGGSGYTF.

The chain recombines TRBV6-2 or TRBV6-3 with TRBJ1-2; D remains unclear. Deletions cut 3 bases from V and 7 bases from J, with 6 bases between. The CDR3 length is 11 residues. Looked up from germline, CDR1 is MNHEY and CDR2 is SVGEGT. The CDR3: CASSYGFGYTF. The CDR3 nucleotides are TGTGCCAGCAGTTATGGATTTGGCTACACCTTC.

This clonotype was detected many times. The J gene is TRBJ2-7, the V gene TRBV6-1; D call uncertain. Germline V CDR1 and CDR2: MNHNS, SASEGT. V lost 6 bases, J lost 2 bases, and 11 bases lay in between. This CDR3 has 13 residues. The chain's CDR3 is CASSFDPAYEQYF. CDR3 in DNA: TGTGCCAGCAGCTTCGACCCAGCCTACGAGCAGTACTTC.

This clonotype was seen more than once but under ten times. V and J are TRBV4-1 and TRBJ1-5; 7 nucleotides line up with TRBD1. The CDR3 covers 15 residues. Germline V CDR1 and CDR2: MGHRA, YSYEKL. Trimming at V came to 1 base and at J to 0 bases, leaving 0 bases not matched to a gene. The chain's CDR3 is CASSQGTGSNQPQHF. Written as DNA, the CDR3 is TGCGCCAGCAGCCAAGGGACAGGTAGCAATCAGCCCCAGCATTTT.

This clonotype turned up a few times. V is TRBV5-6 and J is TRBJ1-5; D might be TRBD1 (6 bases). CDR1 is SGHDT and CDR2 is YYEEEE in the germline V gene. The V end was cut by 0 bases, the J end by 5 bases, with 15 bases between. The CDR3 runs to 16 residues. The DNA for the CDR3 is TGTGCCAGCAGCTTGGGGGGGGCTTTATCCCATCAGCCCCAGCATTTT. It yields the protein CASSLGGALSHQPQHF.

Many counts were recorded for this clonotype. The chain joins TRBV6-5 to TRBJ2-3; TRBD1 agrees at 10 bases. The CDR3 length is 15 residues. Germline loops: CDR1 MNHEY, CDR2 SVGAGI. Unmatched junction bases numbered 5, after V lost 4 bases and J lost 4 bases. The CDR3 DNA is TGTGCCAGCAGTTCGGGACAGGGGACTTCAGATACGCAGTATTTT. It codes for CASSSGQGTSDTQYF.